Listed below are T cell receptor beta chains from one sample, sequenced in a study of T-cell memory formation after mild COVID-19. TCRdb reprocessed the 5' RACE reads via MiXCR and lists one record per CDR3 protein. The sample contains roughly 200,000 distinct CDR3 sequences, more than 15% of which appear only once. Sequenced sample: PBMCs or a T cell subset sorted from them (not recorded which). These receptors originate from an adult woman who had mild COVID-19 (a few samples of this study predate the infection). Cell type and time point are not known. CDR3s include the opening cysteine and the closing phenylalanine or tryptophan. A D gene is named only where the DNA matches it firmly. Some rows have no size entry. The others give once, few or many, or a class for an expanded clone.

>.|.|TRBJ2-3|TRBV18|14
CASSLGIPTDTQYF
TGTGCCAGCTCACTGGGGATTCCCACAGATACGCAGTATTTT
>.|few|TRBJ1-4|TRBV5-6|17
CASSLYRGVATNEKLFF
TGTGCCAGCAGCTTGTATCGGGGTGTTGCAACTAATGAAAAACTGTTTTTT
>.|few|TRBJ2-1|TRBV11-3|16
CASSLDGSYSYNEQFF
TGTGCCAGCAGCTTAGATGGCAGTTATTCCTACAATGAGCAGTTCTTC
>.|few|TRBJ2-3|TRBV5-1|15
CASSRAGQSTDTQYF
TGCGCCAGCAGCCGGGCGGGACAGAGCACAGATACGCAGTATTTT
>.|.|TRBJ2-7|TRBV7-8|18
CASGEGERLRDDSYEQYF
TGTGCCAGCGGTGAGGGGGAAAGATTGCGGGACGACTCCTACGAGCAGTACTTC
>TRBD2|.|TRBJ2-3|TRBV5-1|15
CASSLRLASTDTQYF
TGCGCCAGCAGCTTGAGACTAGCTAGCACAGATACGCAGTATTTT
>TRBD1|many|TRBJ2-7|TRBV20-1|17
CSAPPGQGKRAHYEQYF
TGCAGTGCCCCACCGGGACAGGGGAAAAGGGCCCACTACGAGCAGTACTTC
>TRBD1|.|TRBJ2-7|TRBV5-1|15
CASSLGGQGMYEQYF
TGCGCCAGCAGCTTGGGTGGACAGGGGATGTACGAGCAGTACTTC
>.|few|TRBJ2-7|TRBV10-3|13
CAIAGLSSYEQYF
TGTGCCATTGCGGGCCTAAGCTCCTACGAGCAGTACTTC
>TRBD1|few|TRBJ2-1|TRBV7-2|15
CASSPLTTGANEQFF
TGTGCCAGCAGCCCCCTAACGACAGGGGCAAATGAGCAGTTCTTC
>.|few|TRBJ2-7|TRBV5-1|15
CASSLGSGFQYEQYF
TGCGCCAGCAGCTTGGGTTCGGGGTTCCAGTACGAGCAGTACTTC
>TRBD1|few|TRBJ2-1|TRBV7-9|17
CASSLAAWTGHYNEQFF
TGTGCCAGCAGCTTAGCGGCGTGGACAGGGCATTACAATGAGCAGTTCTTC
>.|few|TRBJ2-3|TRBV5-6|12
CASSPGLDTQYF
TGTGCCAGCAGCCCAGGGTTAGATACGCAGTATTTT
>.|.|TRBJ2-1|TRBV12-3/TRBV12-4|18
CATSTSGTGFGIYNEQFF
TGTGCCACCTCCACGTCGGGCACAGGTTTTGGGATCTACAATGAGCAGTTCTTC
>TRBD2|.|TRBJ2-1|TRBV3-1|16
CASSQVPSGSYNEQFF
TGTGCCAGCAGCCAAGTCCCTAGCGGTTCCTACAATGAGCAGTTCTTC
>.|.|TRBJ1-3|TRBV19|13
CASRPNSGNTIYF
TGTGCCAGTAGACCTAACTCTGGAAACACCATATATTTT
>.|few|TRBJ2-3|TRBV5-1|14
CASSLSRGVDTQYF
TGCGCCAGCAGCTTGTCAAGAGGGGTGGATACGCAGTATTTT
>TRBD2|.|TRBJ2-3|TRBV7-2|17
CASSLSTSGRGTDTQYF
TGTGCCAGCAGCCTGTCGACTAGCGGGAGGGGCACAGATACGCAGTATTTT
>.|.|TRBJ2-3|TRBV7-7|13
CASSFRPLDTQYF
TGTGCTAGCAGCTTTCGTCCCTTGGATACGCAGTATTTT
>TRBD1|few|TRBJ2-1|TRBV12-3/TRBV12-4|11
CASSLGDRRFF
TGTGCCAGCAGTCTCGGGGACAGGCGGTTCTTC
>TRBD1|many|TRBJ2-7|TRBV30|14
CACTGTGGSYEQYF
TGTGCCTGTACCGGGACAGGGGGCTCCTACGAGCAGTACTTC
>TRBD1|.|TRBJ2-7|TRBV6-2/TRBV6-3|13
CASSLFSGGEQYF
TGTGCCAGCAGTTTGTTCTCAGGGGGCGAGCAGTACTTC
>TRBD2|.|TRBJ2-2|TRBV7-7|14
CASSPVSGGGELFF
TGTGCCAGCAGTCCGGTTTCGGGAGGCGGGGAGCTGTTTTTT
>TRBD1|few|TRBJ1-4|TRBV7-2|16
CASRPRTGGAAEKLFF
TGTGCCAGCAGGCCCAGGACAGGGGGCGCCGCTGAAAAACTGTTTTTT
>.|.|TRBJ2-7|TRBV20-1|14
CSASRAPRTYEQYF
TGCAGTGCTAGTCGGGCCCCTCGAACCTACGAGCAGTACTTC
>TRBD1|few|TRBJ1-1|TRBV9|15
CASSAQGAKNTEAFF
TGTGCCAGCAGCGCTCAGGGGGCAAAGAACACTGAAGCTTTCTTT
>TRBD2|.|TRBJ2-5|TRBV29-1|12
CSVDGGGKTQYF
TGCAGCGTTGACGGGGGGGGCAAGACCCAGTACTTC
>.|.|TRBJ2-6|TRBV28|14
CASSQEMGANVLTF
TGTGCCAGCAGCCAAGAAATGGGGGCCAACGTCCTGACTTTC
>.|.|TRBJ2-4|TRBV29-1|12
CSVGDPRNIQYF
TGCAGCGTAGGGGACCCAAGAAACATTCAGTACTTC
>TRBD1|.|TRBJ1-1|TRBV7-9|17
CASSSGQVSAAGTEAFF
TGTGCCAGCAGCTCAGGACAGGTTAGTGCCGCAGGGACTGAAGCTTTCTTT
>TRBD1|.|TRBJ2-2|TRBV29-1|14
CSVLGQGATGELFF
TGCAGCGTTTTAGGACAGGGGGCGACCGGGGAGCTGTTTTTT
>.|.|TRBJ1-4|TRBV5-1|13
CASSLNLGEKLFF
TGCGCCAGCAGCTTGAATCTTGGTGAAAAACTGTTTTTT
>.|many|TRBJ1-1|TRBV7-2|13
CASSRRVDTEAFF
TGTGCCAGCAGCCGGAGGGTCGATACTGAAGCTTTCTTT
>TRBD2|few|TRBJ2-3|TRBV11-2|18
CASSLDIFSGGPGNTQYF
TGTGCCAGCAGCTTAGATATTTTTAGCGGGGGGCCCGGTAATACGCAGTATTTT
>.|.|TRBJ2-2|TRBV18|14
CASSLQGATGELFF
TGTGCCAGCTCTCTACAGGGAGCCACCGGGGAGCTGTTTTTT
>.|.|TRBJ2-3|TRBV12-3/TRBV12-4|14
CASSRDGNTDTQYF
TGTGCCAGCAGCCGGGACGGAAACACAGATACGCAGTATTTT
>TRBD2|few|TRBJ2-2|TRBV5-1|18
CASSLLPGAGGPIGELFF
TGCGCCAGCAGCCTACTCCCCGGAGCGGGGGGGCCGATCGGGGAGCTGTTTTTT
>.|.|TRBJ1-1|TRBV6-5|12
CASSSSESKAFF
TGTGCCAGCAGTTCCTCCGAAAGCAAAGCTTTCTTT
>TRBD1|.|TRBJ2-3|TRBV6-6|15
CASSTPGQGTDTQYF
TGTGCCAGCAGTACGCCGGGACAGGGAACAGATACGCAGTATTTT
>.|.|TRBJ1-2|TRBV5-1|12
CASSVNRDGYTF
TGCGCCAGCAGCGTCAACAGGGACGGCTACACCTTC
>TRBD2|few|TRBJ2-1|TRBV6-2/TRBV6-3|14
CASRNSGSIDEQFF
TGTGCCAGCCGAAATAGCGGGAGTATAGATGAGCAGTTCTTC
>.|few|TRBJ2-1|TRBV18|16
CASSPESPGSYNEQFF
TGTGCCAGCTCACCAGAATCCCCGGGGAGTTACAATGAGCAGTTCTTC
>TRBD1|few|TRBJ2-7|TRBV4-3|15
CASSRSGTGTREQYF
TGCGCCAGCAGCCGATCCGGGACAGGTACTCGCGAGCAGTACTTC
>.|.|TRBJ2-2|TRBV24-1|14
CATKGRGNSGELFF
TGTGCCACCAAGGGCAGGGGAAATTCCGGGGAGCTGTTTTTT
>.|.|TRBJ2-7|TRBV14|13
CASRAVAGGEQYF
TGTGCCAGCCGGGCCGTAGCCGGTGGCGAGCAGTACTTC
>TRBD1|.|TRBJ1-6|TRBV27|14
CASSQTTGISPLHF
TGTGCCAGCAGTCAGACGACAGGGATTTCACCCCTCCACTTT
>.|few|TRBJ2-5|TRBV25-1|14
CASSEAAISETQYF
TGTGCCAGCAGTGAAGCGGCTATATCAGAGACCCAGTACTTC
>.|few|TRBJ1-1|TRBV20-1|16
CSARDPGPTMNTEAFF
TGCAGTGCTAGAGATCCGGGACCGACCATGAACACTGAAGCTTTCTTT
>.|.|TRBJ1-5|TRBV19|14
CASRLQGGNQPQHF
TGTGCCAGTAGATTACAGGGTGGCAATCAGCCCCAGCATTTT
>.|few|TRBJ2-7|TRBV12-3/TRBV12-4|12
CASSVKGYEQYF
TGTGCCAGCAGCGTAAAGGGCTACGAGCAGTACTTC